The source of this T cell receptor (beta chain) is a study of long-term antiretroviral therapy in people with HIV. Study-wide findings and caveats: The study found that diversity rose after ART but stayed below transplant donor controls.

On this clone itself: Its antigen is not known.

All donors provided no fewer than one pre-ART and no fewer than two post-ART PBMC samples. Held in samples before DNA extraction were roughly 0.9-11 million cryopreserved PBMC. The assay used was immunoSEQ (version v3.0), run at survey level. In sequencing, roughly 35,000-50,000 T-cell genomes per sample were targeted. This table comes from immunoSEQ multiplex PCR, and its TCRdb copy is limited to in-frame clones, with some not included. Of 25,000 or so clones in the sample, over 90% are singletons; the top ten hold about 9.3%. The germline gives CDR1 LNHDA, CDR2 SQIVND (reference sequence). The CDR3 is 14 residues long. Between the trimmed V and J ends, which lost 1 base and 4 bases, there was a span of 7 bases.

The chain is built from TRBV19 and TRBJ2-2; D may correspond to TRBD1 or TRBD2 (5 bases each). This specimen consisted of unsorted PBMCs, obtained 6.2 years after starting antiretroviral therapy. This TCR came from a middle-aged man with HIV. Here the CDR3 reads CASSIAGPTGELFF. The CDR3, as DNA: TGTGCCAGTAGTATAGCGGGGCCCACCGGGGAGCTGTTTTTT. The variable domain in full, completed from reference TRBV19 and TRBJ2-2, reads DGGITQSPKYLFRKEGQNVTLSCEQNLNHDAMYWYRQDPGQGLRLIYYSQIVNDFQKGDIAEGYSVSREKKESFPLTVTSAQKNPTAFYLCASSIAGPTGELFFGEGSRLTVL.